This entry lists 7 T cell receptor beta chains sequenced from one sample in a study of CD8+CD57+ T cells in acquired aplastic anemia. By flow cytometry, patients selected for sequencing had shown an expansion of CD8+CD57+ cells. Genomic DNA served as template for TCR beta VDJ and CDR3 profiling. Via MiXCR, TCRdb re-called the reads, giving one row per CDR3 protein. This sample carries roughly 180,000 distinct CDR3 sequences, about 60% of them seen once, and the ten largest clones take about 44%. Sequences were obtained from sorted CD4+, CD8+, or CD8+CD57+ T cells (not recorded which) from PBMCs. These receptors were taken from a human donor with aplastic anemia.

This clonotype has a handful of counts. The J gene is TRBJ2-7, the V gene TRBV2; 9 bases align to TRBD2. CDR1 and CDR2 from the germline V gene are SNHLY and FYNNEI. After removal of 4 bases from V and 5 bases from J, the junction contained 6 bases not matched to a gene. The CDR3 runs 14 residues. In nucleotides, the CDR3 is TGTGCCAGCAGTGGGGCGGGAGGGCCTAACGAGCAGTACTTC. The encoded protein is CASSGAGGPNEQYF.

The chain combines TRBV20-1 with TRBJ2-7; TRBD2 matches 10 bases. With 1 base clipped from V and 5 bases from J, the junction kept 5 bases outside the gene matches. Per the germline V gene, CDR1 is DFQATT and CDR2 is SNEGSKA (reference sequence). CDR3 length: 14 residues. CDR3 DNA: TGCAGTGCTAGAGTCCTAGCGGGGGAAAACGAGCAGTACTTC. Its translation: CSARVLAGENEQYF.

There are a few counts of this clonotype. The gene calls are TRBV2 and TRBJ1-1, with D unresolved. Per the germline V gene, CDR1 is SNHLY and CDR2 is FYNNEI. Trimming cost V 2 bases and J 11 bases, with 15 bases left between them. CDR3 length: 13 amino acids. The CDR3 loop reads CASSEYGYLVAFF. The CDR3 bases are TGTGCCAGCAGTGAATATGGTTATTTAGTGGCTTTCTTT.

Only a few counts were recorded for this clonotype. The gene calls are TRBV5-1 and TRBJ2-3; D call uncertain. Germline values: CDR1 SGHRS, CDR2 YFSETQ. Trimming stripped 0 bases from V and 5 bases from J, with 1 base between. The CDR3 is 11 amino acids. In DNA form, the CDR3 reads TGCGCCAGCAGCTTGGAAGATACGCAGTATTTT. Its translation is CASSLEDTQYF.

CDR3 coding DNA: TGTGCCAGCAGCGGAAGGAGGGAAGAGACCCAGTACTTC. Translated, it gives CASSGRREETQYF. The V call is TRBV9, the J call TRBJ2-5; tentatively, D is TRBD2 (6 bases). V gave up 3 bases and J gave up 3 bases, with 9 bases separating them. The CDR3 consists of 13 residues. Germline CDR1 is SGDLS and CDR2 is YYNGEE.

This sequence joins TRBV19 and TRBJ2-3; D gene unclear. The CDR3 totals 10 residues. Germline assignment: CDR1 LNHDA and CDR2 SQIVND (reference sequence). V shed 9 bases and J shed 8 bases, with 9 bases lying between them. The CDR3 region is CASQLSTQYF. The CDR3 region has the DNA TGTGCCAGCCAGCTAAGTACGCAGTATTTT.

The chain has TRBV12-3 or TRBV12-4 and TRBJ2-3; 9 bases line up with TRBD2. This CDR3 is built from 15 residues. V shed 1 base, J shed 4 bases, and the junction held 3 bases outside the gene matches. CDR3 in DNA: TGTGCCAGCAGTTTAGGACTAGCGGTGGCAGATACGCAGTATTTT. Translation gives CASSLGLAVADTQYF.